These 15 T cell receptor beta chains were all obtained from the same sample, sequenced in a study of OX40 agonist ivuxolimab in advanced cancers. Sequencing was performed with immunoSEQ multiplex PCR; in TCRdb, only in-frame clones are kept and a portion is missing. The table has tens of thousands of clones, approximately 90% seen once. This sample comprised CD4+ or CD8+ T cells sorted from blood, obtained in a trial of the OX40 agonist ivuxolimab. These TCRs come from an adult with an advanced solid tumor such as melanoma, head and neck, liver or kidney cancer.

The chain links TRBV2 to TRBJ1-2; D perhaps matches TRBD1 (6 bases). This CDR3 spans 13 amino acids. Germline V lookup: CDR1 SNHLY, CDR2 FYNNEI. Trimming removed 5 bases from V and 2 bases from J, with 9 bases in between. The CDR3 bases are TGTGCCAGCAGTCAACAGGGAAACTATGGCTACACCTTC. It specifies CASSQQGNYGYTF.

This chain links TRBV5-5 with TRBJ1-3; possibly TRBD1 for D (6 bases). The CDR3 is 15 amino acids. V was clipped by 3 bases and J by 0 bases, with 10 bases between them. Germline V gives CDR1 SGHKS, CDR2 YYEKEE (reference sequence). As DNA, the CDR3 is TGTGCCAGCAGCTACATGACAGGCTCTGGAAACACCATATATTTT. Residues: CASSYMTGSGNTIYF.

V usage is TRBV27 and J usage is TRBJ2-1, with 9 positions matching TRBD2. There are 16 residues in the CDR3. Germline CDR1 reads MNHEY; CDR2 reads SMNVEV (reference sequence). Losses at the gene ends were 5 bases for V and 5 bases for J; bases not matched to a gene: 10. This CDR3 reads CASSSLSGRSHNEQFF. For the CDR3, the DNA is TGTGCCAGCAGTAGCTTAAGCGGGAGGTCCCACAATGAGCAGTTCTTC.

The J gene is TRBJ2-5, the V gene TRBV15; the match to TRBD1 covers 8 bases. The CDR3 consists of 16 residues. Germline CDR1 LNHNV, CDR2 YYDKDF (reference sequence). V shed 3 bases and J 0 bases; nucleotides not matched to a gene: 6. CDR3 sequence: CATSSGQGVDQETQYF. The CDR3 DNA reads as TGTGCCACCAGCAGTGGACAGGGAGTGGACCAAGAGACCCAGTACTTC.

The chain is built from TRBV4-2 and TRBJ1-5, with 9 positions matching TRBD1. The CDR3 is 16 residues long. V gave up 0 bases and J gave up 7 bases; unmatched junction bases: 7. Germline CDR1 reads LGHNA; CDR2 reads YNFKEQ. The CDR3 sequence is CASSQDRGQGLQPQHF. The CDR3 DNA reads TGTGCCAGCAGCCAAGATAGGGGACAGGGTTTACAGCCCCAGCATTTT.

The CDR3 bases are TGTGCCAGCAGCTCCGGACAGGGGACTAGCGGAACCGGGGAGCTGTTTTTT. Its translation is CASSSGQGTSGTGELFF. The V and J genes are TRBV7-8 and TRBJ2-2; 11 nucleotides agree with TRBD2. This CDR3 is 17 amino acids long. J lost 5 bases, V lost 4 bases, and 9 bases had no gene match. Germline CDR1 is SGHVS and CDR2 is FQNEAQ.

The chain employs TRBV9 and TRBJ2-3; D call uncertain. Germline V gene lookup returns CDR1 SGDLS and CDR2 YYNGEE. Trimming removed 2 bases from V and 1 base from J, with 8 bases in between. The CDR3 contains 14 residues. CDR3: CASSVYWGTDTQYF. The CDR3, as DNA: TGTGCCAGCAGCGTCTACTGGGGCACAGATACGCAGTATTTT. Filled out from reference TRBV9 and TRBJ2-3, the complete variable domain reads DSGVTQTPKHLITATGQRVTLRCSPRSGDLSVYWYQQSLDQGLQFLIQYYNGEERAKGNILERFSAQQFPDLHSELNLSSLELGDSALYFCASSVYWGTDTQYFGPGTRLTVL.

The V and J genes are TRBV21-1 and TRBJ2-7; the D segment call TRBD1 is taken from the table without a DNA check. TRBV21-1 is recorded as a pseudogene. There are 18 residues in the CDR3. Written as DNA, the CDR3 is TGTGCCAGCAGCAAAGCCAAAAGGGAATACAGGGGGCAGAACGAGCAGTACTTC. It encodes CASSKAKREYRGQNEQYF.

The genes are TRBV6-5 and TRBJ2-3; D ambiguous. V lost 0 bases and J lost 0, with 7 bases in between. CDR3 length equals 15 residues. Germline assignment: CDR1 MNHEY and CDR2 SVGAGI. CDR3 coding DNA: TGTGCCAGCAGTTACTCTGGGATTAGCACAGATACGCAGTATTTT. This gives the protein CASSYSGISTDTQYF.

CDR3: CASSIGWNTEAFF. In nucleotides, the CDR3 is TGTGCCAGTAGTATCGGGTGGAACACTGAAGCTTTCTTT. V usage is TRBV19 and J usage is TRBJ1-1; no definite D call. CDR1 is LNHDA and CDR2 is SQIVND in the germline V gene (reference sequence). The V gene lost 3 bases and the J gene lost 1 base, with 6 bases spanning the gap. The CDR3 is made up of 13 amino acids.

This sequence joins TRBV5-1 and TRBJ1-1, with D perhaps TRBD1 (5 bases). Germline loops: CDR1 SGHRS, CDR2 YFSETQ. The V end lost 7 bases, the J end lost 4 bases, and 20 bases lay between the germline ends. The CDR3 covers 15 residues. This chain's CDR3 is CASRSRAGGSTEAFF. CDR3 nucleotide sequence: TGCGCCAGCCGGTCAAGGGCTGGGGGGAGCACTGAAGCTTTCTTT.

The rearrangement joins TRBV27 to TRBJ2-3, with unresolved D. Per germline, CDR1 MNHEY and CDR2 SMNVEV (reference sequence). The CDR3 is made up of 15 amino acids. V was clipped by 6 bases and J by 1 base, with 14 bases between them. Here the CDR3 DNA reads TGTGCCAGCAGACCGACTGGCACTGGCACAGATACGCAGTATTTT. Its translation: CASRPTGTGTDTQYF.

The chain combines TRBV6-5 with TRBJ2-5; 9 bases match TRBD2. J lost 9 bases, V lost 0 bases, and 8 bases had no gene match. Per the germline V gene, CDR1 is MNHEY and CDR2 is SVGAGI. This CDR3 region has 15 residues. The CDR3 sequence is CASSYSSSGSLPQYF. CDR3 bases: TGTGCCAGCAGTTACTCGAGTAGCGGGAGCCTCCCCCAGTACTTC.

This chain links TRBV5-4 with TRBJ1-1; 9 positions agree with TRBD1. The V and J ends lost 4 bases and 4 bases, in that order; junction bases with no gene match: 5. From germline, CDR1 is SGHNT and CDR2 YYREEE (reference sequence). CDR3 length equals 14 residues. The CDR3 sequence is CASSTQTGGTEAFF. The CDR3 nucleotides read TGTGCCAGCAGCACCCAGACAGGGGGCACTGAAGCTTTCTTT. The full variable domain, with the rest looked up from reference TRBV5-4 and TRBJ1-1, is ETGVTQSPTHLIKTRGQQVTLRCSSQSGHNTVSWYQQALGQGPQFIFQYYREEENGRGNFPPRFSGLQFPNYSSELNVNALELDDSALYLCASSTQTGGTEAFFGQGTRLTVV.

V gene TRBV7-8 combines with J gene TRBJ1-3; D ambiguous. V was shortened by 5 bases and J by 1 base, with 9 bases between the two germline ends. The CDR3 extends over 14 amino acids. Germline-derived CDR1 and CDR2 are SGHVS and FQNEAQ. In DNA, the CDR3 is TGTGCCAGCAGCATAGGATATTCTGGAAACACCATATATTTT. Translated: CASSIGYSGNTIYF.